The T cell receptor beta chain described here comes from a study of blood T cell repertoires in COVID-19 (dated by TCRdb to 2018 to 2020). Some background on the complete study: The collaborator samples originated in the United States, Italy and Spain and spanned the acute and convalescent phases of COVID-19. The dataset comprised deeply sampled blood TCRbeta repertoires from subjects exposed to, actively infected with, or recovered from COVID-19. The prospective study material was composed of cDNA or gDNA derived from T cells, B-cell-depleted T cells, or PBMCs. A freely available public database, intended as a resource for researchers studying the immune response to SARS-CoV-2, is where the repertoires were released. Where HLA class I and class II types were available, the types were taken from metadata supplied by the sample provider, not from assay-based typing. The samples were drawn from two sources: the first 160 participants of the ongoing ImmuneRACE study, and 950 to 1,500 subjects contributed by 6 global collaborators. A de-identified subject ID, COVID-19 status, age in years and sex were almost always included in the sample metadata. What the authors observed across the whole study: How much clinical and demographic metadata was included differed by source and by participant, and the metadata was provided uncurated.

From the germline V gene, CDR1 is MGHRA and CDR2 is YSYEKL. Germline trimming amounts to 2 bases on V and 3 bases on J, with 7 as the count of junction bases outside the gene matches. The CDR3 runs 16 residues from the cysteine to the phenylalanine. Only the CDR3 DNA stays, 48 bases, in frame from base 1. TCRbeta CDR3 regions were amplified from genomic DNA by means of the immunoSEQ Assay, a bias-controlled multiplex PCR. The original pipeline was this. Within the assay, amplification of reference gene primers was used to estimate how many nucleated cells each sample contained. To quantify the absolute abundance of each unique TCRbeta CDR3 rearrangement, sequence reads were collapsed and filtered. For each sample, productive Simpson clonality was calculated as the square root of Simpson's diversity index over productive rearrangements. TCRdb obtained this table from immuneACCESS and retained in-frame rearrangements with V and J assigned. These tables miss some clones; where compared with another copy, unresolved V genes account for less than half of the shortfall, and the remainder is unexplained. V and J calls and clone size are copied from that table; D and trimming were computed from the DNA. Here the sample has around 30,000 clones; 90% occur a single time. The ten largest clones represent approximately 1.5% of the sample.

Each collaborating institution followed its own protocols to collect whole blood in K2EDTA tubes. For TCRbeta analysis, collaborators shipped samples as frozen whole blood, isolated PBMCs, or DNA extracted from either of those sample types. Remarks on this clone: What antigen it recognizes has not been identified. No quality values exist for individual bases; no much larger clone is one base distant.

The sample comprised peripheral blood. The chain is made from TRBV4-1 and TRBJ2-5; 9 junctional bases match TRBD2. This sequence originates from a man in his fifties or sixties with active COVID-19. This receptor carries the CDR3 CASSQPIAGAEETQYF. The sequenced DNA: TGCGCCAGCAGCCAACCAATAGCGGGGGCCGAAGAGACCCAGTACTTC.